These 23 T cell receptor beta chains were all obtained from the same sample, sequenced in a study of cytomegalovirus exposure and HLA in healthy donors. Clones were sequenced by immunoSEQ multiplex PCR, and TCRdb holds only the in-frame ones, with some missing. The sample has some 150,000 clones, 94% seen once. The sequenced sample consisted of PBMCs. The receptors originated from a man between 18 and 29 years old in good health and CMV-seropositive.

DNA for the CDR3: TGTGCCAGTAGTATACGGACGGGGGAGACCCAGTACTTC. It specifies CASSIRTGETQYF. The chain uses TRBV19 and TRBJ2-5; D may be TRBD2 (5 bases). The germline V and J ends were trimmed by 2 bases and 5 bases, with 9 bases remaining between them. Germline V gives CDR1 LNHDA, CDR2 SQIVND (reference sequence). This CDR3 spans 13 amino acids.

The V gene is TRBV7-9, the J gene TRBJ2-5, with D possibly matching TRBD1 (5 bases). CDR1 and CDR2 (germline): SEHNR, FQNEAQ (reference sequence). V shed 1 base and J shed 5 bases, with 11 bases lying between them. The CDR3 consists of 14 residues. The CDR3 DNA reads TGTGCCAGCAGCTTAGGGCAGGGCACGGAGACCCAGTACTTC. Its protein is CASSLGQGTETQYF.

The rearrangement uses TRBV29-1 and TRBJ2-3, with D unclear. The CDR3 length is 12 residues. V shed 8 bases and J shed 5 bases, with 14 bases lying between them. Germline V gene lookup returns CDR1 SQVTM and CDR2 ANQGSEA. This CDR3 is CSTSPVEDTQYF. The DNA for the CDR3 is TGCAGCACCAGTCCAGTCGAAGATACGCAGTATTTT.

V is TRBV6-1 and J is TRBJ2-1; TRBD2 agrees at 8 bases. CDR1 is MNHNS, CDR2 SASEGT, per germline. CDR3 size: 14 residues. The CDR3 nucleotides are TGTACTCATGGACGGGGGGGATCCTACAATGAGCAGTTCTTC. This gives the protein CTHGRGGSYNEQFF.

The table lists this clone with a count of one. V usage is TRBV28 and J usage is TRBJ2-7, with D unclear. The CDR3 spans 11 residues. V shed 5 bases and J shed 4 bases, with 6 bases lying between them. Germline V gene lookup returns CDR1 MDHEN and CDR2 SYDVKM. Written as DNA, the CDR3 is TGTGCCAGCAGTCCAACTTACGAGCAGTACTTC. This translates into CASSPTYEQYF.

In its sample, this clone was seen once. This chain uses TRBV7-9 with TRBJ2-7; 10 nucleotides line up with TRBD2. Germline CDR1 and CDR2: SEHNR and FQNEAQ (reference sequence). The CDR3 runs to 15 residues. V lost 3 bases, J lost 2 bases, and 4 bases stayed unmatched. The chain's CDR3 is CASSFIAGGPYEQYF. CDR3 sequence (DNA): TGTGCCAGCAGCTTTATAGCGGGAGGCCCCTACGAGCAGTACTTC.

The V gene is TRBV27, the J gene TRBJ1-5; a possible D gene is TRBD1 (6 bases). V was trimmed by 2 bases and J by 6 bases, leaving 20 bases between them. The V gene's germline CDR1 is MNHEY and CDR2 SMNVEV (reference sequence). The CDR3 is 17 residues long. The CDR3 region is CASSLKPYRVGSQPQHF. CDR3 nucleotides: TGTGCCAGCAGTTTAAAACCTTACAGGGTTGGGAGTCAGCCCCAGCATTTT.

The gene calls are TRBV2 and TRBJ1-5, with D maybe TRBD1 (5 bases). Looked up from germline, CDR1 is SNHLY and CDR2 is FYNNEI. This CDR3 has 14 amino acids. V was trimmed by 5 bases and J by 3 bases, leaving 11 bases between them. The CDR3 DNA sequence: TGTGCCAGCAGTCCTCCGACAGTCAATCAGCCCCAGCATTTT. Amino acids: CASSPPTVNQPQHF.

The chain links TRBV19 to TRBJ2-1, with 8 bases lining up with TRBD2. CDR1 and CDR2 from the germline V gene are LNHDA and SQIVND (reference sequence). The length of the CDR3 is 17 residues. J was trimmed by 4 bases and V by 0 bases; bases with no gene match: 8. In DNA form, the CDR3 reads TGTGCCAGTAGTATAGATCTATTAGCGGGAACATACAATGAGCAGTTCTTC. Translated, it gives CASSIDLLAGTYNEQFF. Full variable domain (missing parts from reference TRBV19 and TRBJ2-1): DGGITQSPKYLFRKEGQNVTLSCEQNLNHDAMYWYRQDPGQGLRLIYYSQIVNDFQKGDIAEGYSVSREKKESFPLTVTSAQKNPTAFYLCASSIDLLAGTYNEQFFGPGTRLTVL.

This chain uses TRBV6-5 with TRBJ2-5; 11 positions agree with TRBD1. Germline V lookup: CDR1 MNHEY, CDR2 SVGAGI. Trimming took 5 bases from V and 5 from J; bases not matched to a gene: 7. The CDR3 consists of 15 residues. The CDR3, as DNA: TGTGCCAGCAGTCCTGGGACAGGGGGAATGGAGACCCAGTACTTC. Translation: CASSPGTGGMETQYF.

The chain uses TRBV6-5 and TRBJ1-3; the D is unclear. This CDR3 spans 13 amino acids. Trimming shortened V by 6 bases and J by 4 bases, and 10 bases separated the two germline ends. Per germline, CDR1 MNHEY and CDR2 SVGAGI. The chain's CDR3 is CASRDWGGNTIYF. Here the CDR3 DNA reads TGTGCCAGCAGGGACTGGGGAGGAAACACCATATATTTT.

This clone appeared once. The chain recombines TRBV18 with TRBJ2-7, with D tentatively TRBD2 (5 bases). Trimming cost V 3 bases and J 6 bases, with 12 bases left between them. The CDR3 runs to 13 residues. From germline, CDR1 is KGHSH and CDR2 LQKENI. As DNA, the CDR3 is TGTGCCAGCTCACCGTCACCGGCGGGCGAGCAGTACTTC. It yields the protein CASSPSPAGEQYF.

V and J are TRBV28 and TRBJ2-1; 7 positions agree with TRBD2. The CDR3 contains 16 residues. CDR1 and CDR2 from the germline V gene are MDHEN and SYDVKM. The V and J ends lost 1 base and 4 bases, in that order; junction bases with no gene match: 7. The CDR3: CASSLSSGAPYNEQFF. The CDR3 coding sequence is TGTGCCAGCAGTTTATCTAGCGGAGCGCCTTACAATGAGCAGTTCTTC.

The J gene is TRBJ2-7, the V gene TRBV11-2; D unresolved. Germline CDR1 SGHAT, CDR2 FQNNGV. V was clipped by 4 bases and J by 0 bases, with 4 bases between them. This CDR3 region has 12 residues. CDR3 region: CASSSGSYEQYF. The CDR3 DNA sequence: TGTGCCAGCAGCTCCGGCTCCTACGAGCAGTACTTC. The full variable domain, completed using reference TRBV11-2 and TRBJ2-7, is EAGVAQSPRYKIIEKRQSVAFWCNPISGHATLYWYQQILGQGPKLLIQFQNNGVVDDSQLPKDRFSAERLKGVDSTLKIQPAKLEDSAVYLCASSSGSYEQYFGPGTRLTVT.

The genes are TRBV4-1 and TRBJ1-2; 8 positions match TRBD1. After removal of 4 bases from V and 3 bases from J, the junction contained 13 bases not matched to a gene. The CDR3 has 17 amino acids. The germline CDR1 and CDR2 sequences are MGHRA and YSYEKL. The DNA of the CDR3 is TGCGCCAGCAGCCCATCGAGGACAGGGAATTACTACTATGGCTACACCTTC. Amino acid sequence: CASSPSRTGNYYYGYTF.

The sample holds one count of this clone. The J gene is TRBJ2-2, the V gene TRBV15; 8 bases are a match to TRBD1. CDR3 size: 15 residues. The trim removed 0 bases at V and 5 bases at J, leaving 2 bases unmatched. Germline V lookup: CDR1 LNHNV, CDR2 YYDKDF (reference sequence). CDR3 residues: CATSREQGVTGELFF. CDR3 coding DNA: TGTGCCACCAGCAGAGAACAGGGGGTAACCGGGGAGCTGTTTTTT. The entire variable domain, with the rest obtained from reference TRBV15 and TRBJ2-2, is as follows: DAMVIQNPRYQVTQFGKPVTLSCSQTLNHNVMYWYQQKSSQAPKLLFHYYDKDFNNEADTPDNFQSRRPNTSFCFLDIRSPGLGDTAMYLCATSREQGVTGELFFGEGSRLTVL.

This sequence joins TRBV28 and TRBJ2-7, with 8 bases lining up with TRBD1. The V and J ends lost 2 bases and 4 bases, in that order; junction bases with no gene match: 10. Per germline, CDR1 MDHEN and CDR2 SYDVKM. The CDR3 contains 16 residues. DNA for the CDR3: TGTGCCAGCAGTTTAGCAGGGACAGGATTTTGGTACGAGCAGTACTTC. It codes for CASSLAGTGFWYEQYF.

The chain links TRBV5-1 to TRBJ1-4; D possibly corresponds to TRBD1 (5 bases). CDR3 size: 13 residues. Trimming pared 5 bases from V and 8 bases from J, leaving 13 bases between. CDR1 is SGHRS and CDR2 is YFSETQ in the germline V gene. CDR3 in amino acids: CASRDTRTEKLFF. CDR3 nucleotides: TGCGCCAGCAGGGACACACGAACCGAAAAACTGTTTTTT.

The rearrangement joins TRBV19 to TRBJ1-2; 7 nucleotides line up with TRBD1. The CDR3 loop spans 13 amino acids. Germline V CDR1 and CDR2: LNHDA, SQIVND (reference sequence). Trimming took 6 bases from V and 8 from J; bases not matched to a gene: 9. The CDR3 coding sequence is TGTGCCAGTAGCCTACAGGGGCTCGGAGGCTACACCTTC. It codes for CASSLQGLGGYTF. Based on the CDR3 plus reference TRBV19 and TRBJ1-2, the full variable domain is DGGITQSPKYLFRKEGQNVTLSCEQNLNHDAMYWYRQDPGQGLRLIYYSQIVNDFQKGDIAEGYSVSREKKESFPLTVTSAQKNPTAFYLCASSLQGLGGYTFGSGTRLTVV.

V gene TRBV19 combines with J gene TRBJ2-7, with 10 bases matching TRBD1. V lost 4 bases and J lost 2; bases outside the gene matches: 5. There are 15 residues in the CDR3. The germline gives CDR1 LNHDA, CDR2 SQIVND (reference sequence). CDR3 loop: CASSKGQGGTYEQYF. The CDR3, as DNA: TGTGCCAGTAGTAAAGGACAGGGGGGAACCTACGAGCAGTACTTC. The full variable domain, in which reference TRBV19 and TRBJ2-7 provide the parts outside the CDR3, is DGGITQSPKYLFRKEGQNVTLSCEQNLNHDAMYWYRQDPGQGLRLIYYSQIVNDFQKGDIAEGYSVSREKKESFPLTVTSAQKNPTAFYLCASSKGQGGTYEQYFGPGTRLTVT.

The chain is built from TRBV10-3 and TRBJ1-5, with D possibly being TRBD1 (6 bases). CDR1 and CDR2 from the germline V gene are ENHRY and SYGVKD. CDR3 length: 14 amino acids. V was trimmed by 6 bases and J by 0 bases, leaving 9 bases between them. The CDR3 region is CAISRQDSNQPQHF. CDR3 DNA sequence: TGTGCCATCAGCCGACAGGATAGCAATCAGCCCCAGCATTTT.

The chain joins TRBV2 to TRBJ1-2, with 9 nucleotides matching TRBD1. The germline V gene has CDR1 SNHLY and CDR2 FYNNEI. Trimming at V came to 4 bases and at J to 8 bases, leaving 8 bases not matched to a gene. This CDR3 is built from 14 residues. The DNA for the CDR3 is TGTGCCAGCAGTGGGGGGACAGGGCATGAAGGCTACACCTTC. It specifies CASSGGTGHEGYTF.

The chain employs TRBV6-1 and TRBJ2-1; 11 bases are a match to TRBD2. This CDR3 has 15 amino acids. Germline values: CDR1 MNHNS, CDR2 SASEGT. The ends lost 6 bases at V and 11 bases at J; junction bases unmatched: 12. Here the CDR3 DNA reads TGTGCCAGCAGAAAGGGACTAGCGGACACAATGAAGCAGTTCTTC. Its translation: CASRKGLADTMKQFF.